These 7 T cell receptor beta chains originate from one sample sequenced in a study of T-cell reconstitution after alpha-beta-depleted transplantation in children. Unique molecular identifiers were incorporated into the prepared TCRbeta library. Via MiXCR, TCRdb re-called the PCR reads, giving one row per CDR3 protein. The sample includes 70,000 to 95,000 distinct CDR3 sequences, less than 15% of them seen just once. Sequences were derived from PBMCs from the stem cell graft donor, sampled from the stem cell graft. These receptors were collected from a human donor who donated a stem cell graft to a child with inherited bone marrow failure.

This clonotype was picked up many times. CDR3 sequence (DNA): TGTGCCAGCAGCAAAGGGTTGGGGGCCAATCAGCCCCAGCATTTT. Protein product: CASSKGLGANQPQHF. The chain combines TRBV21-1 with TRBJ1-5; TRBD1 was called by the table and not checked on the DNA. TRBV21-1 is designated a pseudogene. This CDR3 comprises 15 residues.

V is TRBV7-8 and J is TRBJ2-2; the D gene is possibly TRBD2 (6 bases). The CDR3 runs 15 residues. V dropped 2 bases and J dropped 6 bases, with 13 bases sitting between them. Germline V CDR1 and CDR2: SGHVS, FQNEAQ. In DNA form, the CDR3 reads TGTGCCAGCAGCTTACGAACGGGAGTGGCCGGGGAGCTGTTTTTT. Its protein product is CASSLRTGVAGELFF.

The chain couples TRBV2 to TRBJ1-4; 7 positions agree with TRBD1. The germline V gene has CDR1 SNHLY and CDR2 FYNNEI. With V trimmed by 5 bases and J by 7 bases, 7 bases remained unmatched. This CDR3 has 14 residues. The CDR3, as DNA: TGTGCCAGCAGTCGCAGGGGGGAAGCTGAAAAACTGTTTTTT. Its translation is CASSRRGEAEKLFF.

This clonotype was detected ten times or more. CDR3 region: CASSLRGGDYNEQFF. CDR3 bases: TGCGCCAGCAGCTTGAGAGGGGGGGACTACAATGAGCAGTTCTTC. The rearrangement uses TRBV5-1 and TRBJ2-1; maybe TRBD2 (7 bases). Per germline, CDR1 SGHRS and CDR2 YFSETQ. The CDR3 is 15 amino acids. Trimming took 1 base from V and 3 from J, leaving 11 bases between them.

This clonotype appeared many times. The rearrangement uses TRBV4-3 and TRBJ2-3, with D perhaps matching TRBD1 (6 bases). CDR1 and CDR2 (germline): LGHNA, YSLEER. The CDR3 covers 16 residues. Trimming left V 3 bases short and J 2 bases short, with 15 bases between. CDR3 in DNA: TGCGCCAGCAGCCATTTTTCGAGACAGGACACAGATACGCAGTATTTT. It codes for CASSHFSRQDTDTQYF.

This clonotype has at least ten counts. This chain connects TRBV7-8 to TRBJ2-7, with a weak D call TRBD1 (6 bases). The CDR3 is 14 residues long. CDR1 and CDR2 (germline): SGHVS, FQNEAQ. Deletions cut 3 bases from V and 1 base from J, with 10 bases between. CDR3 region: CASSFGTYSYEQYF. CDR3 DNA sequence: TGTGCCAGCAGCTTTGGGACATATTCCTACGAGCAGTACTTC.

This clonotype was found many times. V and J are TRBV4-1 and TRBJ1-2; tentatively, D is TRBD1 (5 bases). Deletions cut 3 bases from V and 3 bases from J, with 17 bases between. From germline, CDR1 is MGHRA and CDR2 YSYEKL. The length of the CDR3 is 16 residues. In DNA form, the CDR3 reads TGCGCCAGCAGCCACTTCCTCCCGGGACGGGACTATGGCTACACCTTC. It is translated as CASSHFLPGRDYGYTF.